The rows below give T cell receptor beta chains drawn from one sample of a study of read filtering for tumor transcriptome and immune sequencing. TCRdb passed the reads through MiXCR, listing each CDR3 protein once. The table records fewer than 150,000 distinct CDR3 sequences, 10% to 15% of them present only once. The material sequenced was a population of CD138-negative cells sorted from bone marrow. The receptors were gathered from a donor at least 40 years old with multiple myeloma. The CDR3 runs from the conserved cysteine through the conserved F or W.

j_call	v_call	cdr3_aa
TRBJ2-5	TRBV7-9	CASGGTGGQETQYF
TRBJ2-3	TRBV6-2/TRBV6-3	CASSYPRPGPGPDTQYF
TRBJ1-4	TRBV11-2	CASSLDRVGSTNEKLFF
TRBJ2-5	TRBV5-1	CASSLDGRGRETQYF
TRBJ2-7	TRBV7-3	CASSLASGSGEQYF
TRBJ2-3	TRBV6-2/TRBV6-3	CASSYGPRAPGTDTQYF
TRBJ1-1	TRBV5-1	CASSLSVMNTEAFF
TRBJ1-5	TRBV28	CASSPRGVGQPQHF
TRBJ2-2	TRBV20-1	CSARYPGDGGELFF
TRBJ1-4	TRBV12-3/TRBV12-4	CASSSPGQGSEKLFF
TRBJ2-3	TRBV28	CASRKTGGFTDTQYF
TRBJ2-5	TRBV29-1	CSVSKQETQYF
TRBJ2-5	TRBV9	CASSPRLAGVETQYF
TRBJ1-4	TRBV7-8	CASSLGSVNEKLFF
TRBJ2-5	TRBV12-3/TRBV12-4	CASTLGSGIGETQYF
TRBJ2-7	TRBV3-1	CASSQDVQSTEQYF
TRBJ1-1	TRBV7-6	CASSLAENTEAFF
TRBJ2-3	TRBV6-5	CASSSGQGIDTQYF
TRBJ1-5	TRBV7-8	CASSEHVQPQHF
TRBJ1-1	TRBV5-1	CASSWDRTLREAFF
TRBJ1-5	TRBV19	CASSEAFGGNQPQHF
TRBJ1-2	TRBV2	CASTPTTGRTNYGYTF
TRBJ1-2	TRBV12-5	CASGLVLMTAYGYTF
TRBJ2-7	TRBV27	CASSLQADREQYF
TRBJ2-1	TRBV11-3	CASSLLAGVAEQFF
TRBJ2-7	TRBV20-1	CSATGTAYEQYF
TRBJ2-1	TRBV7-2	CASSQNPGGGFMDEQFF
TRBJ1-5	TRBV6-6	CASSMGQGDQPQHF
TRBJ2-3	TRBV20-1	CSARLAGITDTQYF
TRBJ2-7	TRBV5-1	CASSWGAGALYEQYF
TRBJ2-6	TRBV4-1	CASSRLTYRGPFSNVLTF
TRBJ2-1	TRBV24-1	CATSDLASSYNEQFF
TRBJ2-2	TRBV7-2	CASSLAPGGNTGELFF
TRBJ1-1	TRBV11-2	CASNGLTMNTEAFF
TRBJ1-5	TRBV20-1	CSAGGHQGSNQPQHF
TRBJ2-5	TRBV28	CASRSGTGGETQYF
TRBJ2-1	TRBV11-2	CASSLIAGEQFF
TRBJ1-3	TRBV12-3/TRBV12-4	CASTPGGVSGNTIYF